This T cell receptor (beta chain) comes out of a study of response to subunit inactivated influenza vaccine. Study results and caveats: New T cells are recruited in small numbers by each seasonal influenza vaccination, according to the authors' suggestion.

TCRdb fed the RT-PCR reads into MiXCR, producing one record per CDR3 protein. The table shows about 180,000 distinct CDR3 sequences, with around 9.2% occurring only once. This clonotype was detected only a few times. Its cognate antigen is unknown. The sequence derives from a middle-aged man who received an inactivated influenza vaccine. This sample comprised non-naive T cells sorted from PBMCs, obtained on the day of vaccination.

The CDR3 bases are TGTGCCAGCAGTTACCCCCCCAACTACGAGCAGTACTTC. Translation: CASSYPPNYEQYF. The chain links TRBV6-5 to TRBJ2-7, with D uncertain. V dropped 2 bases and J dropped 3 bases, with 8 bases sitting between them. Germline V gene lookup returns CDR1 MNHEY and CDR2 SVGAGI. CDR3 length equals 13 residues.